This T cell receptor beta chain emerged from a study of shared clonotypes between healthy human individuals. TCRdb's table, derived via immunoSEQ multiplex PCR, lists solely in-frame clones and lacks some. Counted here are over a million clones, about 70% occurring once; the ten biggest clones make up over 1.3%. The ends were cut back, 3 bases at V and 0 bases at J, with 12 bases in the middle. The CDR3 contains 16 residues. CDR1 SGHTA and CDR2 FQGNSA come from the germline V gene. The chain is built from TRBV7-2 and TRBJ1-3; D unresolved. Sequencing was done on a sample of memory CD4+ T cells sorted from blood. Subset in this sample: CD45RA-negative fraction. The sequence derives from a man aged 18 to 30 in good health. The CDR3 DNA is TGTGCCAGCAGCTTTTTAGGGCCAGCCTCTGGAAACACCATATATTTT. This codes for CASSFLGPASGNTIYF.